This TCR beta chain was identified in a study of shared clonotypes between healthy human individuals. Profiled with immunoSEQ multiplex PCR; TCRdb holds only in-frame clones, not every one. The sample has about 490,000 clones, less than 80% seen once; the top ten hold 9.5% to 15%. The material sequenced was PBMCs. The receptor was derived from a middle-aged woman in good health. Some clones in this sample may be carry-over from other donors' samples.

CDR3 bases: TGTGCCACCAAGCTACAGGGGTGGATAGGCCCCTACGAGCAGTACTTC. It translates to CATKLQGWIGPYEQYF. The chain uses TRBV27 and TRBJ2-7; 7 nucleotides line up with TRBD1. Germline loops: CDR1 MNHEY, CDR2 SMNVEV (reference sequence). The J segment lost 2 bases and the V segment lost 10 bases, leaving 17 bases of the junction unmatched. The CDR3 covers 16 residues.